Listed below are T cell receptor beta chains from one sample, sequenced in a study of OX40 agonist ivuxolimab in advanced cancers. Produced via immunoSEQ multiplex PCR; TCRdb's table is partial and in-frame only. This table has 70,000 or so clones, roughly 90% appearing once. This specimen was CD4+ or CD8+ T cells sorted from blood, taken in a trial of the OX40 agonist ivuxolimab. Source of these receptors: an adult with an advanced solid tumor such as melanoma, head and neck, liver or kidney cancer. Each CDR3 is given with its conserved first and last residue. D genes are given only for firm matches. The size entry is marked missing in some rows and otherwise reads once, few, many or a size class.

>TRBV9|TRBJ1-6|TRBD1|.
TGTGCCAGCAGCGGCATGACAGGGGGGAATTCACCCCTCCACTTT
CASSGMTGGNSPLHF
>TRBV7-9|TRBJ1-2|.|.
TGTGCCAGCAGCCCGGGGGCTGGGGGCTACACCTTC
CASSPGAGGYTF
>TRBV7-3|TRBJ1-3|.|.
TGTGCCAGCAGCTCTACAGGGCTCTCTGGAAACACCATATATTTT
CASSSTGLSGNTIYF
>TRBV6-5|TRBJ2-5|.|.
TGTGCCAGCAGTTCCCGACAGATATACCAAGAGACCCAGTACTTC
CASSSRQIYQETQYF
>TRBV5-6|TRBJ1-6|TRBD1|.
TGTGCCAGCAGCACCGGGACAGGGTATTCACCCCTCCACTTT
CASSTGTGYSPLHF
>TRBV27|TRBJ1-2|.|.
TGTGCCAGCAGTTTGAAAGGGGCAGGGAATTGGAGTCCCTATGGCTACACCTTC
CASSLKGAGNWSPYGYTF
>TRBV29-1|TRBJ2-2|.|.
TGCAGCGTTGAACAGGGGAACACCGGGGAGCTGTTTTTT
CSVEQGNTGELFF
>TRBV4-1|TRBJ2-7|.|once
TGCGCCAGCAGCCAAGACTACTACGAGCAGTACTTC
CASSQDYYEQYF
>TRBV5-1|TRBJ1-2|.|few
TGCGCCAGCAGCTTGCCAGGGGAAGGTGGCTACACCTTC
CASSLPGEGGYTF
>TRBV27|TRBJ2-1|.|.
TGTGCCAGCAGTTGGGTGGCGGGAAGCTCCTACAATGAGCAGTTCTTC
CASSWVAGSSYNEQFF
>TRBV4-1|TRBJ1-5|.|.
TGCGCCAGCAGCCAAGCGAGAGCAAATAGCAATCAGCCCCAGCATTTT
CASSQARANSNQPQHF
>TRBV10-1|TRBJ2-3|TRBD2|.
TGCGCCAGCAGTGGGCAGCGGGGGATAGGAGATACGCAGTATTTT
CASSGQRGIGDTQYF
>TRBV7-9|TRBJ2-7|TRBD2|.
TGTGCCAGCAGCCCGACTAGCGGGAGCTCCTACGAGCAGTACTTC
CASSPTSGSSYEQYF
>TRBV6-6|TRBJ2-5|.|.
TGTGCCAGCAGTTACGCAGGGGAAGAGACCCAGTACTTC
CASSYAGEETQYF
>TRBV6-4|TRBJ1-5|TRBD1|.
TGTGCCAGCAGTGACTCAGGGGGCGGCCAGCCCCAGCATTTT
CASSDSGGGQPQHF
>TRBV7-7|TRBJ2-3|TRBD1|.
TGTGCTAGCAGCTTGGGGACAGGGGAACGCACAGATACGCAGTATTTT
CASSLGTGERTDTQYF
>TRBV5-1|TRBJ2-7|.|.
TGCGCCAGCAGCTTCGGGACTGGCACCTACGAGCAGTACTTC
CASSFGTGTYEQYF
>TRBV4-3|TRBJ1-1|.|.
TGCGCCAGCAGCCAAGATGGTAACAGAGGGTCTGAAGCTTTCTTT
CASSQDGNRGSEAFF
>TRBV5-5|TRBJ2-7|TRBD2|few
TGTGCCAGCAGCTTGGCCAGCGGGGGGCACTACGAGCAGTACTTC
CASSLASGGHYEQYF
>TRBV7-8|TRBJ2-7|.|.
TGTGCCAGCAGCTTTTTGGGACCCAAACCAGACGAGCAGTACTTC
CASSFLGPKPDEQYF
>TRBV10-1|TRBJ2-2|.|.
TGCGCCAGCAGTGAGTCATCGGGGGGCGACAAGACCGGGGAGCTGTTTTTT
CASSESSGGDKTGELFF
>TRBV5-4|TRBJ2-7|.|once
TGTGCCAGCAGCTTAGGGGACTTCCCATACGAGCAGTACTTC
CASSLGDFPYEQYF
>TRBV9|TRBJ2-2|.|.
TGTGCCAGCAGCGTAGACGGGGGGAACACCGGGGAGCTGTTTTTT
CASSVDGGNTGELFF
>TRBV5-1|TRBJ2-2|.|once
TGCGCCAGCAGCTGGACCGGGACCCCCAGCACCGGGGAGCTGTTTTTT
CASSWTGTPSTGELFF
>TRBV19|TRBJ2-7|.|.
TGTGCCAGTAGTATGGGATCGGTAACCTACGAGCAGTACTTC
CASSMGSVTYEQYF
>TRBV5-1|TRBJ2-2|.|.
TGCGCCAGCAGCCTGAACACCGGGGAGCTGTTTTTT
CASSLNTGELFF
>TRBV13|TRBJ1-2|.|.
TGTGCCAGCAGCCTACAGGGCGATTATGGCTACACCTTC
CASSLQGDYGYTF
>TRBV11-2|TRBJ2-3|.|.
TGTGCCAGCAGCCACCGGGCCACGGATACGCAGTATTTT
CASSHRATDTQYF
>TRBV6-1|TRBJ1-3|TRBD1|once
TGTGCCACCATGCACAGGGGCGGGAACACCATATATTTT
CATMHRGGNTIYF
>TRBV19|TRBJ1-5|TRBD1|.
TGTGCCAGTAGTACGGACAGGGAGGGCAATCAGCCCCAGCATTTT
CASSTDREGNQPQHF
>TRBV7-3|TRBJ1-1|.|once
TGTGCCAGCAGCTTAGGGGGCGGAAACACTGAAGCTTTCTTT
CASSLGGGNTEAFF
>TRBV5-6|TRBJ1-1|.|.
TGTGCCAGCAGCTTGGCGGCGGTAATGAACACTGAAGCTTTCTTT
CASSLAAVMNTEAFF
>TRBV29-1|TRBJ2-7|TRBD1|.
TGCAGCGTCCCGAGAGGGACAGGGGAGGGGTACGAGCAGTACTTC
CSVPRGTGEGYEQYF
>TRBV30|TRBJ1-6|TRBD1|.
TGTGCCTGGGGGACAGGGGGGCTTCGCTCACCCCTCCACTTT
CAWGTGGLRSPLHF
>TRBV7-3|TRBJ2-3|TRBD2|.
TGTGCCAGCAGCCCCGGGGGGGGACCCACAGATACGCAGTATTTT
CASSPGGGPTDTQYF
>TRBV27|TRBJ1-2|.|.
TGTGCCAGCAGTTTATCAGGGACCTTTGGCTACACCTTC
CASSLSGTFGYTF
>TRBV13|TRBJ1-6|.|once
TGTGCCAGCAGCTTATGGGTTTCAAATTCACCCCTCCACTTT
CASSLWVSNSPLHF
>TRBV14|TRBJ1-6|.|.
TGTGCCAGCAGCGGTCTTCCAGATTCACCCCTCCACTTT
CASSGLPDSPLHF
>TRBV11-2|TRBJ2-5|.|.
TGTGCCAGCAGTCAGGACTCCTTCCAGGAGACCCAGTACTTC
CASSQDSFQETQYF
>TRBV9|TRBJ1-2|TRBD1|.
TGTGCCAGCAGCGGCCGGACAGGGGCCTCCTATGGCTACACCTTC
CASSGRTGASYGYTF
>TRBV18|TRBJ1-6|.|.
TGTGCCAGCTCACAACCCCCTGGAGGGGCCAATTCACCCCTCCACTTT
CASSQPPGGANSPLHF
>TRBV5-8|TRBJ2-1|TRBD2|.
TGTGCCAGCGGACCCCCCCGCGGGGGGGTTGTTTCCAATGAGCAGTTCTTC
CASGPPRGGVVSNEQFF
>TRBV2|TRBJ1-1|.|.
TGTGCCAGCAGGCGGAACCGATTGAACACTGAAGCTTTCTTT
CASRRNRLNTEAFF
>TRBV27|TRBJ2-7|.|.
TGTGCCAGCAGTTTATCGAGTGCCGGCTCCTACGAGCAGTACTTC
CASSLSSAGSYEQYF
>TRBV9|TRBJ2-1|.|.
TGTGCCAGCAGCGTAGAATCGGTGGGGGGACCCTACAATGAGCAGTTCTTC
CASSVESVGGPYNEQFF
>TRBV2|TRBJ2-5|.|.
TGTGCCAGCAGTGAGAGTGCGGCTATTCCCCCTCTTTTGGAGACCCAGTACTTC
CASSESAAIPPLLETQYF
>TRBV25-1|TRBJ2-5|.|.
TGTGCCAGCAGTGGAGTGGAGGTGGAGACCCAGTACTTC
CASSGVEVETQYF
>TRBV19|TRBJ2-7|TRBD1|.
TGTGCCAGTAGTATGCAGGGGGCTGCCTACGAGCAGTACTTC
CASSMQGAAYEQYF
>TRBV2|TRBJ1-1|.|.
TGTGCCAGCAGTGATGGAACAGCTAACACTGAAGCTTTCTTT
CASSDGTANTEAFF
>TRBV10-3|TRBJ2-2|TRBD2|few
TGTGCCATCAGATTGGGGGGGAGCACCGGGGAGCTGTTTTTT
CAIRLGGSTGELFF
>TRBV25-1|TRBJ2-2|TRBD2|.
TGTGCCAGCAGTCCGGGACTAGCGGGGACCGGGGAGCTGTTTTTT
CASSPGLAGTGELFF
>TRBV7-3|TRBJ1-1|.|.
TGTGCCAGCAGCTCTGGAGGGGAGAACACTGAAGCTTTCTTT
CASSSGGENTEAFF
>TRBV6-5|TRBJ2-7|.|.
TGTGCCAGCAGTCCAGGACCCGCCTACGAGCAGTACTTC
CASSPGPAYEQYF
>TRBV11-2|TRBJ1-1|.|.
TGTGCCAGCAGCTTACATCCAGGACAGAACACTGAAGCTTTCTTT
CASSLHPGQNTEAFF
>TRBV19|TRBJ2-1|.|.
TGTGCCAGTAGTATAGGTCCAGGGGTAGGCAATGAGCAGTTCTTC
CASSIGPGVGNEQFF
>TRBV10-3|TRBJ1-1|.|.
TGTGCCATCAGTGAGTCGATCTTATCCATGAACACTGAAGCTTTCTTT
CAISESILSMNTEAFF
>TRBV4-3|TRBJ1-6|.|.
TGCGCCAGCAGCCAAGATAGGATGTCACCCTCACCCCTCCACTTT
CASSQDRMSPSPLHF
>TRBV25-1|TRBJ2-2|.|.
TGTGCCAGCAGTGAATTGGGGACATCCACCGGGGAGCTGTTTTTT
CASSELGTSTGELFF
>TRBV19|TRBJ1-1|TRBD1|.
TGTGCCAGTAGTACTTCAGGGGGCGGCGGCACTGAAGCTTTCTTT
CASSTSGGGGTEAFF
>TRBV19|TRBJ1-2|.|.
TGTGCCAGTAGTATAGGACCAGGCAATGGCTACACCTTC
CASSIGPGNGYTF